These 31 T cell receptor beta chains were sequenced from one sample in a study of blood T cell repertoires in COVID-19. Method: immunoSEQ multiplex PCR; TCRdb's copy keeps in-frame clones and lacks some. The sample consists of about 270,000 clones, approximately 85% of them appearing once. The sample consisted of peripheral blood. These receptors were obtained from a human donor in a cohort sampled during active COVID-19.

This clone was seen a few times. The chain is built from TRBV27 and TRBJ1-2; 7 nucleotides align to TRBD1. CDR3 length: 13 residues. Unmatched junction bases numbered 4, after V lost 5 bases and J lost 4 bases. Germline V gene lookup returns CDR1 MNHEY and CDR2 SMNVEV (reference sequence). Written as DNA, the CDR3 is TGTGCCAGCAGTCCCACAGGGGCCTATGGCTACACCTTC. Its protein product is CASSPTGAYGYTF.

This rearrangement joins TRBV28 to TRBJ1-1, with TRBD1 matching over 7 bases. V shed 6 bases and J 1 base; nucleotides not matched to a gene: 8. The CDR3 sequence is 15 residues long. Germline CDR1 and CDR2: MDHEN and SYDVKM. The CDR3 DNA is TGTGCCAGCAGCCCATACAGGGGAAGGAACACTGAAGCTTTCTTT. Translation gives CASSPYRGRNTEAFF. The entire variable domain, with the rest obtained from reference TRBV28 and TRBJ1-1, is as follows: DVKVTQSSRYLVKRTGEKVFLECVQDMDHENMFWYRQDPGLGLRLIYFSYDVKMKEKGDIPEGYSVSREKKERFSLILESASTNQTSMYLCASSPYRGRNTEAFFGQGTRLTVV.

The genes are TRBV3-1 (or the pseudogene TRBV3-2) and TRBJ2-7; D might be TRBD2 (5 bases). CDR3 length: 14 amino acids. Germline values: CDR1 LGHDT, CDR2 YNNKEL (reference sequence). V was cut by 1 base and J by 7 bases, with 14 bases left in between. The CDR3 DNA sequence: TGTGCCAGCAGCCAAGGGCTAGCCCAAGGAGAGCAGTACTTC. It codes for CASSQGLAQGEQYF.

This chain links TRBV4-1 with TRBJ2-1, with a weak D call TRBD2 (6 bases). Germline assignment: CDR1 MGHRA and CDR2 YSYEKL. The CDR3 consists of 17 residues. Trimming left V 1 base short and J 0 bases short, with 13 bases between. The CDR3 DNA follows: TGCGCCAGCAGCCAAGTTCCCGCGGGAAGCTCCTACAATGAGCAGTTCTTC. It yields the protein CASSQVPAGSSYNEQFF.

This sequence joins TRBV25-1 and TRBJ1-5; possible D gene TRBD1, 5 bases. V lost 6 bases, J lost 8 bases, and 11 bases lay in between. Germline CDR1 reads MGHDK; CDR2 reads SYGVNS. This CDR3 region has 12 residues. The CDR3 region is CASSGAGEPQHF. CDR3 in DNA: TGTGCCAGCAGCGGGGCGGGGGAGCCCCAGCATTTT.

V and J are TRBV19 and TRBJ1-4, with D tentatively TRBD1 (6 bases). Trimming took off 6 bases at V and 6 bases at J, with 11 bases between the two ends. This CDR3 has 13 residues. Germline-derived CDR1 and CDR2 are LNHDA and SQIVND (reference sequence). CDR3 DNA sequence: TGTGCCAGTAGAAACAGGGTAGATGAAAAACTGTTTTTT. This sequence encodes CASRNRVDEKLFF.

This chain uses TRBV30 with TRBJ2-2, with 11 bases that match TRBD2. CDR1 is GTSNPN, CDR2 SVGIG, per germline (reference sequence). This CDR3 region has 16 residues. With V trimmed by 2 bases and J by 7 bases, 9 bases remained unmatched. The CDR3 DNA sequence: TGTGCCTGGAGTCGGATAGCGGGAGGGCCGGTCGGGGAGCTGTTTTTT. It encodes CAWSRIAGGPVGELFF.

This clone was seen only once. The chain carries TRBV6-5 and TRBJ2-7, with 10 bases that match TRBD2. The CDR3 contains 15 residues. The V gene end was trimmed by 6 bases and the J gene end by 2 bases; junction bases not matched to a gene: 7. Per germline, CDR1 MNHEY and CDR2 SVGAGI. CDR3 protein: CASSDRLAGTYEQYF. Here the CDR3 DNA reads TGTGCCAGCAGCGATCGACTAGCGGGTACCTACGAGCAGTACTTC.

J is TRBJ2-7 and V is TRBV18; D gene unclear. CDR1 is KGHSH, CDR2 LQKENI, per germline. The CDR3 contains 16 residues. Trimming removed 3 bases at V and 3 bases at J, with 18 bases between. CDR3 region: CASSPELTLLLYEQYF. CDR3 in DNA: TGTGCCAGCTCACCGGAGCTTACCTTACTGCTCTACGAGCAGTACTTC.

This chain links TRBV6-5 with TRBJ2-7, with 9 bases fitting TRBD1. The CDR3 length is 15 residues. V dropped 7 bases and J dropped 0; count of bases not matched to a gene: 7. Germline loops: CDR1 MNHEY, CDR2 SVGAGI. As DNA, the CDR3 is TGTGCCAGCAACCGAAGGGACAGGGCCTCCTACGAGCAGTACTTC. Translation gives CASNRRDRASYEQYF.

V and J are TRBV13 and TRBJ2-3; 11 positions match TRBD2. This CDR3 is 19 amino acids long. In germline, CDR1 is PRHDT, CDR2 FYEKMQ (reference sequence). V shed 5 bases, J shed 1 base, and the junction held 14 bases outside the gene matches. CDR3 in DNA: TGTGCCAGCAGCCCACGACTAGCGGGACCCCGAATAGGCACAGATACGCAGTATTTT. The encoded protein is CASSPRLAGPRIGTDTQYF.

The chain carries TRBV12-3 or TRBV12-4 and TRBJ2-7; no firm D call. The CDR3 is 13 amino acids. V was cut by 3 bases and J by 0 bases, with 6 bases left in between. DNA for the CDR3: TGTGCCAGCAGTTTGGGCCGCTCCTACGAGCAGTACTTC. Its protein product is CASSLGRSYEQYF.

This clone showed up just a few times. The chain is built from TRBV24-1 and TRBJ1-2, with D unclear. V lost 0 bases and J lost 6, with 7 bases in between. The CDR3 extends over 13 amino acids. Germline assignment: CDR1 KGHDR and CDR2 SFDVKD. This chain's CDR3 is CATSDLAENGYTF. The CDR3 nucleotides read TGTGCCACCAGTGATTTGGCGGAGAATGGCTACACCTTC.

The CDR3 DNA reads TGCAGCGTTGAAGATCCGGACAGGGGTTTCTACAATGAGCAGTTCTTC. This translates into CSVEDPDRGFYNEQFF. This rearrangement joins TRBV29-1 to TRBJ2-1, with TRBD1 matching over 9 bases. This CDR3 is 16 amino acids long. Losses at the gene ends were 0 bases for V and 3 bases for J; bases not matched to a gene: 6. Germline V CDR1 and CDR2: SQVTM, ANQGSEA.

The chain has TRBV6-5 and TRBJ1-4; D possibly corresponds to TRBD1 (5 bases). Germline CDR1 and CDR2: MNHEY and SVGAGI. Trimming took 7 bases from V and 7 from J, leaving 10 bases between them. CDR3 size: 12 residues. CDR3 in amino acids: CASKRGGEKLFF. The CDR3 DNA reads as TGTGCCAGCAAAAGGGGAGGTGAAAAACTGTTTTTT.

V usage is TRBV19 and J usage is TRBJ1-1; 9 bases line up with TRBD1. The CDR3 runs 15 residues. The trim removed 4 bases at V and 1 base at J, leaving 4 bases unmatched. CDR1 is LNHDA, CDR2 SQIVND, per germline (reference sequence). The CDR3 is CASSRDRDPNTEAFF. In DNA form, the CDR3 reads TGTGCCAGTAGTAGGGACAGGGACCCGAACACTGAAGCTTTCTTT.

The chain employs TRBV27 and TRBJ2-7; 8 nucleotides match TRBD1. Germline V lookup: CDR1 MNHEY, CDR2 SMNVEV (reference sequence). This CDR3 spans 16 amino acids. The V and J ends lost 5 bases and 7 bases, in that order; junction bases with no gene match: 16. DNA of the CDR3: TGTGCCAGCAGTCCCTATCGGACAGGGACGGGGGTTGAGCAGTACTTC. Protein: CASSPYRTGTGVEQYF.

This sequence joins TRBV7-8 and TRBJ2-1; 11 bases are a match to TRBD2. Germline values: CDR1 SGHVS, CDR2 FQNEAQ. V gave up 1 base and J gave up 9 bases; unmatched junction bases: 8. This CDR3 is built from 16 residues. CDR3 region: CASSLGLAGGQVEQFF. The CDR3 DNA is TGTGCCAGCAGCTTAGGTTTAGCGGGAGGGCAAGTTGAGCAGTTCTTC.

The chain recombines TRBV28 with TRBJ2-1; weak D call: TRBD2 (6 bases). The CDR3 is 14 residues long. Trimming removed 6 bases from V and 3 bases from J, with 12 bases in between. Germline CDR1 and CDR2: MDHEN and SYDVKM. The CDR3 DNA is TGTGCCAGCAGATCAGGAGGGCTCTACAATGAGCAGTTCTTC. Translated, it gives CASRSGGLYNEQFF.

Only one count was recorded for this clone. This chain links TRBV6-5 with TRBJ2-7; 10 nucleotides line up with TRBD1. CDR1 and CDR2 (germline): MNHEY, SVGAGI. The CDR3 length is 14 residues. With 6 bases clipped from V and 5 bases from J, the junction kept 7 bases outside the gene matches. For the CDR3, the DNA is TGTGCCAGCAGCCGACAGGGGGCTAAAGACGAGCAGTACTTC. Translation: CASSRQGAKDEQYF.

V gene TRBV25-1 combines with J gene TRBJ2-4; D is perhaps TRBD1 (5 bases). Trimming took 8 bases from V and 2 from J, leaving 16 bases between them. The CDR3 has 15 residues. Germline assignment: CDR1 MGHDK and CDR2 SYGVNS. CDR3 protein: CASSLVRGTKNIQYF. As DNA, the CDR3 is TGTGCCAGCTCCCTTGTTAGGGGCACCAAAAACATTCAGTACTTC.

In nucleotides, the CDR3 is TGTGCCAGCAGCCCGGGACTAGCGGAGCAAAATGAGCAGTTCTTC. This encodes CASSPGLAEQNEQFF. This chain joins TRBV6-5 and TRBJ2-1; TRBD2 matches at 11 bases. V gave up 6 bases and J gave up 7 bases; unmatched junction bases: 8. The germline V gene encodes CDR1 MNHEY and CDR2 SVGAGI. The CDR3 length is 15 residues.

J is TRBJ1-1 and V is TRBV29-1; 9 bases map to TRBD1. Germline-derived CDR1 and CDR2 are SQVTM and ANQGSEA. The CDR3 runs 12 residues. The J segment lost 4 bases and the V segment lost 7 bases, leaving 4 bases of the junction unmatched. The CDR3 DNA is TGCAGCGGCCGGGACAGGGCCACTGAAGCTTTCTTT. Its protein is CSGRDRATEAFF.

In nucleotides, the CDR3 is TGCGCCAGCAGCCCCCCGGGAGGAGGAGAAAAACTGTTTTTT. The encoded protein is CASSPPGGGEKLFF. The genes are TRBV4-1 and TRBJ1-4; D unresolved. Looked up from germline, CDR1 is MGHRA and CDR2 is YSYEKL. This CDR3 region has 14 residues. The germline V and J ends were trimmed by 4 bases and 8 bases, with 14 bases remaining between them.

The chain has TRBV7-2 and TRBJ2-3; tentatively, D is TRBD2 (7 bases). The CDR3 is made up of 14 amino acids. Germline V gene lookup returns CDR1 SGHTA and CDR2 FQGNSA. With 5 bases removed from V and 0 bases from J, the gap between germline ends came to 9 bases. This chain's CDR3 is CASSEGGSTDTQYF. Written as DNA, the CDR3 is TGTGCCAGCAGCGAGGGGGGGAGCACAGATACGCAGTATTTT.

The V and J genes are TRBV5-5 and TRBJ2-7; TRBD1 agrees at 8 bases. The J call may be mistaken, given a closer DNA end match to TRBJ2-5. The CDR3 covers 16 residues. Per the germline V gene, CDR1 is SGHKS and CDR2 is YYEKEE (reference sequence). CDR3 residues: CASSLRAGTGSETQYF. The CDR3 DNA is TGTGCCAGCAGCTTGAGGGCCGGGACAGGCAGTGAGACCCAGTACTTC.

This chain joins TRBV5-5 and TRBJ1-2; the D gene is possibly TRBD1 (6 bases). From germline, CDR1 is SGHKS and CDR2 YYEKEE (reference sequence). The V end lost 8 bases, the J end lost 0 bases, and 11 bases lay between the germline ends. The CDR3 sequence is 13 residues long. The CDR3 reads CASTDRTNYGYTF. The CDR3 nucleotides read TGTGCCAGTACCGACAGGACTAACTATGGCTACACCTTC. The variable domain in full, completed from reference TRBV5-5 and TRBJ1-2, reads DAGVTQSPTHLIKTRGQQVTLRCSPISGHKSVSWYQQVLGQGPQFIFQYYEKEERGRGNFPDRFSARQFPNYSSELNVNALLLGDSALYLCASTDRTNYGYTFGSGTRLTVV.

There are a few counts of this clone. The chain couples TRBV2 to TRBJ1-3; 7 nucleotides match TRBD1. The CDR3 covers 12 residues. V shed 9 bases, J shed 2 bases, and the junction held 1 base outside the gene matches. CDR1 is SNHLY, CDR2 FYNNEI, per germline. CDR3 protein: CASTGAGNTIYF. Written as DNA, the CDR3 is TGTGCCAGTACAGGGGCTGGAAACACCATATATTTT.

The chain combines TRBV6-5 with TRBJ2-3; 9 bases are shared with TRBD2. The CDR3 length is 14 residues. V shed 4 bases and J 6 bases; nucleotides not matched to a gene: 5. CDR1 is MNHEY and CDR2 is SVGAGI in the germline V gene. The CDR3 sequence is CASSWSGRSDTQYF. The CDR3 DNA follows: TGTGCCAGCAGTTGGAGCGGGAGGTCGGATACGCAGTATTTT.

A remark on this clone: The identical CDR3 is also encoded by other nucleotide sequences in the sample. The CDR3 spells CASSPSGGSYNEQFF. Here the CDR3 DNA reads TGCGCCAGCAGCCCAAGTGGAGGCTCCTACAATGAGCAGTTCTTC. The rearrangement uses TRBV5-1 and TRBJ2-1; tentatively, D is TRBD2 (5 bases). Per germline, CDR1 SGHRS and CDR2 YFSETQ. The CDR3 runs to 15 residues. Between the trimmed V and J ends, which lost 4 bases and 0 bases, there was a span of 11 bases.

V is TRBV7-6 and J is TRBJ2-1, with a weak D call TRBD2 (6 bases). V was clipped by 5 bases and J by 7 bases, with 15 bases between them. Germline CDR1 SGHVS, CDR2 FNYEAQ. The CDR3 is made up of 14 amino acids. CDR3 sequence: CASSPGPGRNEQFF. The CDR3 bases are TGTGCCAGCAGCCCGGGTCCGGGGAGGAATGAGCAGTTCTTC.